Sequencing of this T cell receptor beta chain was carried out in a study of blood T cells in healthy people across ages. This CDR3 contains 13 residues. CDR1 and CDR2 (germline): SGHDT, YYEEEE. The J segment lost 6 bases and the V segment lost 3 bases, leaving 3 bases of the junction unmatched. The second PCR ran about 6 to 12 cycles with a sample-barcoded 5' primer and J-beta primers. TCRdb processed the 5' RACE reads anew with MiXCR; each CDR3 protein has one entry. In the table there are under 1,100,000 distinct CDR3 sequences, under 30% of which are singletons. The sample was also linked to a second study, of T cells of mothers and their children.

Sequencing input: blood. The rearrangement uses TRBV5-6 and TRBJ2-1; 7 positions match TRBD1. This TCR was sampled from a girl aged 2-10 years in good health. The DNA of the CDR3 is TGTGCCAGCAGCTGGGGACAGCTCAATGAGCAGTTCTTC. Its protein is CASSWGQLNEQFF.